Below are 30 T cell receptor beta chains sequenced from a single sample in a study of molecular identifiers for immune sequencing clone quantification. Using its own MiXCR run on the PCR reads, TCRdb lists one record per CDR3 protein. Among a few hundred thousand distinct CDR3 sequences, approximately 25% were seen once, and the ten largest hold about 0.75%. Sequenced material: naive CD8+ T cells from blood, with Jurkat cell RNA spiked in. Subset in this sample: FACS-sorted CD8+CD4-CCR7+CD45RA+ naive T cells. The receptor source for this set is a human donor in good health. Some libraries in this study had Jurkat cell RNA spiked in.

On this clonotype: A much larger clone differs from this one at a single base, so this may be a read error. The rearrangement links TRBV9 to TRBJ2-5; 8 bases line up with TRBD2. The CDR3 has 14 amino acids. Germline CDR1 reads SGDLS; CDR2 reads YYNGEE. The V segment lost 3 bases and the J segment 5 bases; nucleotides outside the gene matches: 6. CDR3 nucleotide sequence: TGTGCCAGCAGCGCAGGAGCGGGGGATGAGACCCAGTACTTC. Translating it yields CASSAGAGDETQYF.

Ten or more counts support this clonotype. V and J are TRBV6-6 and TRBJ1-5; 8 bases align to TRBD1. The germline gives CDR1 MNHNY, CDR2 SVGAGI (reference sequence). Trimming cost V 8 bases and J 0 bases; bases outside gene matches: 12. The CDR3 has 17 amino acids. The CDR3 DNA is TGTGCCAGCGGGACAGGAGCTATGGAATTTAGCAATCAGCCCCAGCATTTT. Its protein product is CASGTGAMEFSNQPQHF.

This chain connects TRBV12-3 or TRBV12-4 to TRBJ2-7, with TRBD1 matching 8 bases. V lost 7 bases to trimming and J lost 9 bases; unmatched junction nucleotides: 11. The CDR3 length is 13 residues. The CDR3 loop reads CASTTDRGDGQYF. CDR3 nucleotides: TGTGCCAGCACCACCGACAGGGGAGACGGGCAGTACTTC.

This clonotype was counted ten times or more. The chain joins TRBV30 to TRBJ1-4; 8 bases are shared with TRBD1. J was trimmed by 5 bases and V by 2 bases; bases with no gene match: 7. Germline V gene sequence: CDR1 GTSNPN, CDR2 SVGIG (reference sequence). The CDR3 loop spans 15 amino acids. DNA for the CDR3: TGTGCCTGGAGTTTCGGACAGGGACTAAATGAAAAACTGTTTTTT. It encodes CAWSFGQGLNEKLFF.

This chain joins TRBV5-5 and TRBJ2-3, with D perhaps given as TRBD1 or TRBD2 (5 bases each). The CDR3 covers 15 residues. V lost 1 base and J 1 base, leaving 10 bases between the germline ends. Germline V gene data show CDR1 as SGHKS and CDR2 as YYEKEE (reference sequence). Here the CDR3 reads CASSLLGGRTDTQYF. In DNA, the CDR3 is TGTGCCAGCAGCTTGCTTGGGGGTCGCACAGATACGCAGTATTTT.

At least ten counts were recorded for this clonotype. The J gene is TRBJ2-3, the V gene TRBV6-5; 9 positions match TRBD2. The CDR3 loop spans 15 amino acids. Germline V gene sequence: CDR1 MNHEY, CDR2 SVGAGI. The V gene end was trimmed by 5 bases and the J gene end by 3 bases; junction bases not matched to a gene: 6. CDR3 nucleotides: TGTGCCAGCAGTCTCGGGACTAGCAGAACAGATACGCAGTATTTT. Translation: CASSLGTSRTDTQYF.

This rearrangement joins TRBV12-3 or TRBV12-4 to TRBJ2-3; TRBD2 matches 10 bases. This CDR3 region has 17 residues. The V segment lost 2 bases and the J segment 3 bases; nucleotides outside the gene matches: 8. The CDR3 loop reads CASSLIWSSGSTDTQYF. CDR3 bases: TGTGCCAGCAGTTTAATTTGGTCTAGCGGGAGTACAGATACGCAGTATTTT.

A few counts support this clonotype. J is TRBJ1-3 and V is TRBV29-1, with TRBD1 matching over 7 bases. Germline CDR1 reads SQVTM; CDR2 reads ANQGSEA. This CDR3 comprises 15 residues. Trimming at V came to 6 bases and at J to 7 bases, leaving 15 bases not matched to a gene. The DNA for the CDR3 is TGCAGCGTGACGATTGGTACAGGGGATTATAACACCATATATTTT. Translated: CSVTIGTGDYNTIYF.

The V and J genes are TRBV7-2 and TRBJ2-7; possibly TRBD2 for D (6 bases). The CDR3 loop spans 14 amino acids. The ends were cut back, 2 bases at V and 3 bases at J, with 11 bases in the middle. Germline-derived CDR1 and CDR2 are SGHTA and FQGNSA. The CDR3 region is CASSLSPTSYEQYF. DNA for the CDR3: TGTGCCAGCAGCTTATCCCCGACTAGCTACGAGCAGTACTTC.

This clonotype was seen many times. The V gene is TRBV4-3, the J gene TRBJ2-1, with 10 bases lining up with TRBD1. Per the germline V gene, CDR1 is LGHNA and CDR2 is YSLEER. CDR3 length equals 15 residues. Trimming at V came to 4 bases and at J to 8 bases, leaving 8 bases not matched to a gene. This CDR3 is CASSLDRGFLYEQFF. For the CDR3, the DNA is TGCGCCAGCAGCCTGGACAGGGGGTTTTTGTATGAGCAGTTCTTC.

The chain employs TRBV12-3 or TRBV12-4 and TRBJ2-1, with TRBD2 identical over 10 bases. The CDR3 sequence is 16 residues long. The V and J ends lost 5 bases and 2 bases, in that order; junction bases with no gene match: 6. Here the CDR3 reads CASSPPSGGAYNEQFF. The DNA of the CDR3 is TGTGCCAGCAGTCCGCCGAGCGGGGGGGCCTACAATGAGCAGTTCTTC.

V is TRBV30 and J is TRBJ1-6; TRBD1 might be the D (5 bases). The CDR3 contains 14 residues. Between the trimmed V and J ends, which lost 5 bases and 6 bases, there was a span of 14 bases. Germline V gives CDR1 GTSNPN, CDR2 SVGIG (reference sequence). CDR3 nucleotide sequence: TGTGCCTGGCCCCCCGGGACTCTTAATTCACCCCTCCACTTT. The encoded protein is CAWPPGTLNSPLHF. The full variable domain, with the rest looked up from reference TRBV30 and TRBJ1-6, is SQTIHQWPATLVQPVGSPLSLECTVEGTSNPNLYWYRQAAGRGLQLLFYSVGIGQISSEVPQNLSASRPQDRQFILSSKKLLLSDSGFYLCAWPPGTLNSPLHFGNGTRLTVT.

Only a few counts were recorded for this clonotype. The V and J genes are TRBV25-1 and TRBJ1-6; no clear D gene. Deletions cut 3 bases from V and 11 bases from J, with 11 bases between. CDR3 length: 13 residues. CDR1 and CDR2 (germline): MGHDK, SYGVNS. The CDR3 nucleotides are TGTGCCAGCAGTGACGGGGAAGGAACACCCCTCCACTTT. Residues: CASSDGEGTPLHF. The full variable domain, with the rest looked up from reference TRBV25-1 and TRBJ1-6, is EADIYQTPRYLVIGTGKKITLECSQTMGHDKMYWYQQDPGMELHLIHYSYGVNSTEKGDLSSESTVSRIRTEHFPLTLESARPSHTSQYLCASSDGEGTPLHFGNGTRLTVT.

Regarding this clonotype: A much more abundant neighbour one base away suggests this may be a read error. The chain combines TRBV7-9 with TRBJ1-1; maybe TRBD1 (5 bases). This CDR3 is built from 14 residues. CDR1 and CDR2 (germline): SEHNR, FQNEAQ (reference sequence). CDR3 residues: CACSLVRGNTEAFF. CDR3 DNA sequence: TGTGCCTGCAGCTTAGTTAGGGGGAACACTGAAGCTTTCTTT.

The CDR3 loop reads CASSLAGVRGTDTQYF. The DNA for the CDR3 is TGTGCCAGCAGCTTAGCCGGTGTACGGGGCACAGATACGCAGTATTTT. The chain couples TRBV7-6 to TRBJ2-3; D not certain. This CDR3 comprises 16 residues. In germline, CDR1 is SGHVS, CDR2 FNYEAQ. V lost 0 bases, J lost 1 base, and 11 bases lay in between.

At least ten counts were recorded for this clonotype. The chain joins TRBV30 to TRBJ2-3; D ambiguous. The CDR3 sequence is 13 residues long. In germline, CDR1 is GTSNPN, CDR2 SVGIG (reference sequence). V was clipped by 7 bases and J by 0 bases, with 11 bases between them. CDR3 amino acids: CAFQNGSTDTQYF. Written as DNA, the CDR3 is TGTGCCTTCCAAAATGGGAGCACAGATACGCAGTATTTT.

The V and J genes are TRBV7-9 and TRBJ2-1; possibly TRBD2 for D (5 bases). CDR1 and CDR2 (germline): SEHNR, FQNEAQ (reference sequence). V was clipped by 4 bases and J by 7 bases, with 23 bases between them. The CDR3 loop spans 17 amino acids. The CDR3 reads CASSSTTLGRVLNEQFF. CDR3 bases: TGTGCCAGCAGCTCGACCACGCTGGGGAGAGTACTGAATGAGCAGTTCTTC.

As for this clonotype: A clone one base away is much larger, so this may be a read error. DNA of the CDR3: TGCAGTGCTGGGAACAACTCCTACCAGCAGTACTTC. Translation gives CSAGNNSYQQYF. The chain combines TRBV20-1 with TRBJ2-7; D ambiguous. The CDR3 length is 12 residues. Germline CDR1 is DFQATT and CDR2 is SNEGSKA (reference sequence).

The chain links TRBV27 to TRBJ2-1, with TRBD2 matching 7 bases. CDR3 length: 13 amino acids. The V gene's germline CDR1 is MNHEY and CDR2 SMNVEV (reference sequence). The J segment lost 8 bases and the V segment lost 5 bases, leaving 6 bases of the junction unmatched. For the CDR3, the DNA is TGTGCCAGCAGTCAGCGGGGTGTCCATGAGCAGTTCTTC. This gives the protein CASSQRGVHEQFF.

This clonotype has a handful of counts. This chain links TRBV4-1 with TRBJ2-7; weak D call: TRBD2 (5 bases). V was shortened by 0 bases and J by 2 bases, with 11 bases between the two germline ends. In germline, CDR1 is MGHRA, CDR2 YSYEKL. The CDR3 is 15 residues long. CDR3: CASSQEPGNTYEQYF. The CDR3 DNA follows: TGCGCCAGCAGCCAAGAACCGGGGAATACCTACGAGCAGTACTTC.

With respect to this clonotype: This may stem from a read error, because a much larger clone lies one nucleotide away. This chain connects TRBV7-8 to TRBJ2-3; 9 bases agree with TRBD2. Germline V lookup: CDR1 SGHVS, CDR2 FQNEAQ. This CDR3 has 16 amino acids. This CDR3 is CAGSLASGGRTDTQYF. CDR3 nucleotide sequence: TGTGCCGGCAGCTTAGCAAGCGGGGGGCGCACAGATACGCAGTATTTT.

V gene TRBV6-5 combines with J gene TRBJ2-1, with 13 bases that match TRBD2. This CDR3 is built from 15 residues. Germline V gene lookup returns CDR1 MNHEY and CDR2 SVGAGI. V gave up 5 bases and J gave up 8 bases; unmatched junction bases: 6. The CDR3 loop reads CASSTLAGGPDEQFF. CDR3 in DNA: TGTGCCAGCAGTACACTAGCGGGGGGGCCAGATGAGCAGTTCTTC.

This clonotype was counted ten times or more. The chain is built from TRBV5-6 and TRBJ2-3; D uncertain. Germline assignment: CDR1 SGHDT and CDR2 YYEEEE. This CDR3 has 17 amino acids. The V end was cut by 0 bases, the J end by 6 bases, with 20 bases between. The CDR3 sequence is CASSLGPTYVKVDTQYF. The DNA for the CDR3 is TGTGCCAGCAGCTTGGGACCCACTTACGTGAAAGTCGATACGCAGTATTTT.

A few counts support this clonotype. Here the CDR3 reads CASSQVFYRGGETQYF. Written as DNA, the CDR3 is TGCGCCAGCAGCCAAGTTTTCTACAGGGGAGGGGAGACCCAGTACTTC. The rearrangement joins TRBV4-3 to TRBJ2-5, with D possibly called TRBD1 or TRBD2 (7 bases each). Germline V gene lookup returns CDR1 LGHNA and CDR2 YSLEER. The CDR3 loop spans 16 amino acids. V lost 1 base, J lost 5 bases, and 17 bases lay in between.

The table lists this clonotype with a few counts. The chain has TRBV10-3 and TRBJ1-2, with D unresolved. Trimming pared 0 bases from V and 0 bases from J, leaving 8 bases between. Germline-derived CDR1 and CDR2 are ENHRY and SYGVKD. This CDR3 region has 15 residues. The CDR3 DNA is TGTGCCATCAGTGAGTCGGAGGAGGCTAACTATGGCTACACCTTC. It is translated as CAISESEEANYGYTF.

This clonotype is a singleton in its sample. A read error may be the cause here, since a much bigger clone is one base away. V is TRBV29-1 and J is TRBJ1-1; a weak D match, TRBD1 (5 bases). The CDR3 runs to 15 residues. Per germline, CDR1 SQVTM and CDR2 ANQGSEA. CDR3 DNA sequence: TGCAGCGTTGATTCAGCAGGGCAGGTGAACACTGCAGCTTTCTTT. Its translation: CSVDSAGQVNTAAFF. Complete variable domain (other parts from reference TRBV29-1 and TRBJ1-1): SAVISQKPSRDICQRGTSLTIQCQVDSQVTMMFWYRQQPGQSLTLIATANQGSEATYESGFVIDKFPISRPNLTFSTLTVSNMSPEDSSIYLCSVDSAGQVNTAAFFGQGTRLTVV.

This clonotype showed up many times. V and J are TRBV27 and TRBJ2-7, with TRBD1 identical over 9 bases. This CDR3 contains 16 residues. Germline V lookup: CDR1 MNHEY, CDR2 SMNVEV (reference sequence). The V gene end was trimmed by 3 bases and the J gene end by 5 bases; junction bases not matched to a gene: 11. The CDR3 DNA is TGTGCCAGCAGTTTCTCACTGACAGGGGGAGTGGACGAGCAGTACTTC. Residues: CASSFSLTGGVDEQYF.

In this sample, this clonotype turned up a few times. The chain couples TRBV6-5 to TRBJ2-1, with a possible D match to TRBD2 (7 bases). CDR1 is MNHEY, CDR2 SVGAGI, per germline. Deletions cut 0 bases from V and 8 bases from J, with 11 bases between. This CDR3 spans 14 amino acids. The CDR3: CASSYSRGAYEQFF. The CDR3 coding sequence is TGTGCCAGCAGTTACTCTCGGGGGGCATATGAGCAGTTCTTC.

This clonotype turned up a few times. The J gene is TRBJ2-2, the V gene TRBV10-3; D gene unclear. The CDR3 runs 13 residues. The germline CDR1 and CDR2 sequences are ENHRY and SYGVKD. The V and J ends lost 3 bases and 3 bases respectively, with 5 bases between them. The CDR3 spells CAISEMDTGELFF. The CDR3 DNA follows: TGTGCCATCAGTGAAATGGACACCGGGGAGCTGTTTTTT.

This clonotype was observed many times. This chain joins TRBV5-1 and TRBJ1-1; D gene uncertain. This CDR3 spans 13 amino acids. Germline V CDR1 and CDR2: SGHRS, YFSETQ. Trimming removed 1 base at V and 2 bases at J, with 6 bases between. The CDR3 is CASSLTDNTEAFF. The CDR3 bases are TGCGCCAGCAGCTTGACTGATAACACTGAAGCTTTCTTT.